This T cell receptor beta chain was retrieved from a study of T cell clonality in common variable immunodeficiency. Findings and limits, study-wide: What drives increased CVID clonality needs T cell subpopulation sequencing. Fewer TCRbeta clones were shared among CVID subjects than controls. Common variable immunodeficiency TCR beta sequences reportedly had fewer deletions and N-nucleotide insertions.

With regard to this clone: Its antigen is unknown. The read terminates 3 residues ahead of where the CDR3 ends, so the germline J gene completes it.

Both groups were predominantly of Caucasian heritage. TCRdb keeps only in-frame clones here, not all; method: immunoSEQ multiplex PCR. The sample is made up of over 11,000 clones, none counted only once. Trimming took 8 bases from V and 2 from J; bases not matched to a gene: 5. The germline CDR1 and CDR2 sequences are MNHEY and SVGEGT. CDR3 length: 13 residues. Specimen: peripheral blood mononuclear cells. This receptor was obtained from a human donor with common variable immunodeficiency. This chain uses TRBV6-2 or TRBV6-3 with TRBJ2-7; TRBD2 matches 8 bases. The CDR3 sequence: CASLLAGTYEQYF. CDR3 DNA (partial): TGTGCCAGCCTATTAGCGGGGACCTACGAG.